The 9 T cell receptor beta chains given below trace back to one sample, sequenced in a study of siplizumab effects on memory and regulatory T cells. Here immunoSEQ multiplex PCR was the method, and the copy in TCRdb shows in-frame clones only, minus some. Among some 96,000 clones listed, about 95% were seen once. The sample was non-Treg CD4+ T cells sorted from blood. These receptors all stem from a human donor in good health.

The J gene is TRBJ2-1, the V gene TRBV30; no reliable D call. Trimming left V 5 bases short and J 0 bases short, with 14 bases between. The CDR3 is 15 amino acids. Germline V gives CDR1 GTSNPN, CDR2 SVGIG (reference sequence). Here the CDR3 reads CAWGGRIISYNEQFF. CDR3 nucleotides: TGTGCCTGGGGTGGGCGGATTATCTCCTACAATGAGCAGTTCTTC.

The CDR3: CASSFTVETQYF. In nucleotides, the CDR3 is TGTGCCAGCAGCTTCACTGTAGAGACCCAGTACTTC. The chain employs TRBV11-2 and TRBJ2-5, with D uncertain. V was trimmed by 3 bases and J by 4 bases, leaving 6 bases between them. Germline V lookup: CDR1 SGHAT, CDR2 FQNNGV. The length of the CDR3 is 12 residues. The full variable domain, its missing parts supplied by reference TRBV11-2 and TRBJ2-5, is EAGVAQSPRYKIIEKRQSVAFWCNPISGHATLYWYQQILGQGPKLLIQFQNNGVVDDSQLPKDRFSAERLKGVDSTLKIQPAKLEDSAVYLCASSFTVETQYFGPGTRLLVL.

The rearrangement links TRBV5-1 to TRBJ1-4; TRBD1 matches 7 bases. Germline CDR1 SGHRS, CDR2 YFSETQ. The CDR3 sequence is 14 residues long. Trimming removed 6 bases from V and 4 bases from J; junction bases left unmatched: 6. CDR3 sequence reads: CASTPGTVNEKLFF. As DNA, the CDR3 is TGCGCCAGCACCCCAGGGACAGTTAATGAAAAACTGTTTTTT.

The J gene is TRBJ1-5, the V gene TRBV18; 8 bases map to TRBD1. Germline CDR1 reads KGHSH; CDR2 reads LQKENI. The CDR3 is 16 amino acids. The V segment lost 3 bases and the J segment 6 bases; nucleotides outside the gene matches: 10. The CDR3 loop is CASSPGQGAASQPQHF. Here the CDR3 DNA reads TGTGCCAGCTCACCCGGCCAGGGGGCTGCTAGTCAGCCCCAGCATTTT.

The chain joins TRBV5-1 to TRBJ2-1; TRBD1 aligns across 7 bases. Trimming at V came to 1 base and at J to 5 bases, leaving 3 bases not matched to a gene. CDR1 SGHRS and CDR2 YFSETQ come from the germline V gene. The CDR3 consists of 14 residues. CDR3 loop: CASSLRGHNNEQFF. The CDR3 region has the DNA TGCGCCAGCAGCTTGAGGGGGCACAACAATGAGCAGTTCTTC.

The chain employs TRBV6-5 and TRBJ1-5; 9 bases are a match to TRBD1. CDR1 MNHEY and CDR2 SVGAGI come from the germline V gene. Unmatched junction bases numbered 6, after V lost 5 bases and J lost 4 bases. CDR3 length equals 15 residues. CDR3 region: CASSANRGQNQPQHF. The CDR3 region has the DNA TGTGCCAGCAGTGCGAACAGGGGGCAAAATCAGCCCCAGCATTTT.

This clone has only one observation. The chain carries TRBV11-2 and TRBJ2-2, with D perhaps TRBD1 (6 bases). The CDR3 extends over 15 amino acids. Germline-derived CDR1 and CDR2 are SGHAT and FQNNGV. The V end was cut by 3 bases, the J end by 3 bases, with 11 bases between. This CDR3 is CASSFMTGHTGELFF. In DNA form, the CDR3 reads TGTGCCAGCAGCTTTATGACAGGCCACACCGGGGAGCTGTTTTTT.

The chain recombines TRBV18 with TRBJ2-4, with D perhaps matching TRBD2 (7 bases). This CDR3 is 14 amino acids long. Germline V gives CDR1 KGHSH, CDR2 LQKENI. Trimming took 6 bases from V and 3 from J, leaving 12 bases between them. CDR3: CASSPGGYKNIQYF. CDR3 nucleotide sequence: TGTGCCAGCTCCCCGGGGGGCTACAAAAACATTCAGTACTTC.

The gene calls are TRBV11-3 and TRBJ2-1; TRBD2 is a possible D gene (5 bases). The CDR3 spans 15 residues. V lost 5 bases to trimming and J lost 2 bases, with 13 bases between them. Germline CDR1 SGHNT, CDR2 YENEEA. The CDR3 DNA reads TGTGCCAGCAGCCCCGCGGGTCCAACCTACAATGAGCAGTTCTTC. As protein: CASSPAGPTYNEQFF.